Following are 10 T cell receptor beta chains from one sample sequenced in a study of regulatory T cells in long-lasting Graves disease listed by TCRdb under 2021. What the time point label conveys for this sample: persistent/refractory GD, antithyroid drugs over 5 years with positive TRAb. For both TCR sequencing and RNA sequencing, RNA was extracted from PBMCs using TRIzol. The library was produced with multiplex PCR. The sequencer was an Illumina HiSeq 4000. CDR3 regions were amplified by Arm-PCR with iRepertoire HTBI primers to construct TCR beta libraries. TCRdb ran its own pipeline on the public reads, namely fastp trimming at Q25 and MiXCR clone calling, and kept in-frame beta chains. Rows are combined by CDR3 protein, so each entry shows the most common genes and DNA. For this sample the table gives some 420,000 distinct CDR3 sequences, of which approximately 23% were detected only once. The ten largest clones add up to around 13% of the sample.

The sequences come from peripheral blood mononuclear cells (PBMCs), collected when the disease was refractory, from a patient treated with antithyroid drugs. The receptors were sampled from a female donor with Graves disease.

This clonotype showed up many times. The CDR3 is CASSLGRNGQTQYF. CDR3 nucleotide sequence: TGTGCCAGCAGCTTAGGACGGAACGGGCAGACCCAGTACTTC. V is TRBV7-2 and J is TRBJ2-5; D gene unclear. The V and J ends lost 1 base and 6 bases respectively, with 12 bases between them. Germline values: CDR1 SGHTA, CDR2 FQGNSA. CDR3 size: 14 residues.

The chain employs TRBV7-9 and TRBJ2-1, with D possibly TRBD2 on 6 matching bases. Germline V gene lookup returns CDR1 SEHNR and CDR2 FQNEAQ (reference sequence). V was shortened by 5 bases and J by 1 base, with 12 bases between the two germline ends. The CDR3 is 15 residues long. The CDR3, as DNA: TGTGCCAGCAGCCGGGGACTTCCTTCCTACAATGAGCAGTTCTTC. Its translation is CASSRGLPSYNEQFF.

This clonotype was observed at least ten times. The CDR3 region has the DNA TGTGCCAGCAGTGAAGAGGCCCAGGGTCAGCCCCAGCATTTT. Its protein is CASSEEAQGQPQHF. The gene calls are TRBV2 and TRBJ1-5; D possibly corresponds to TRBD1 (5 bases). The CDR3 sequence is 14 residues long. Trimming took 1 base from V and 6 from J, leaving 10 bases between them. In germline, CDR1 is SNHLY, CDR2 FYNNEI.

The chain carries TRBV15 and TRBJ2-5; unclear D gene. Germline loops: CDR1 LNHNV, CDR2 YYDKDF (reference sequence). The CDR3 covers 12 residues. Trimming cost V 4 bases and J 9 bases, with 12 bases left between them. The CDR3 nucleotides are TGTGCCACCAGCATTAGCCATGAGGCCCAGTACTTC. Translating it yields CATSISHEAQYF. The full variable domain, in which reference TRBV15 and TRBJ2-5 provide the parts outside the CDR3, is DAMVIQNPRYQVTQFGKPVTLSCSQTLNHNVMYWYQQKSSQAPKLLFHYYDKDFNNEADTPDNFQSRRPNTSFCFLDIRSPGLGDTAMYLCATSISHEAQYFGPGTRLLVL.

This clonotype has a handful of counts. This chain joins TRBV11-1 and TRBJ1-4, with D unclear. Trimming removed 5 bases at V and 3 bases at J, with 16 bases between. The CDR3 covers 16 residues. Germline V gene data show CDR1 as SGHAT and CDR2 as FQDESV (reference sequence). The CDR3 bases are TGTGCCAGCAGCCGTACCTCGGGTACATCTAATGAAAAACTGTTTTTT. It translates to CASSRTSGTSNEKLFF.

This clonotype came up a few times. The V gene is TRBV19, the J gene TRBJ1-1, with D perhaps matching TRBD1 (5 bases). This CDR3 comprises 12 residues. Looked up from germline, CDR1 is LNHDA and CDR2 is SQIVND (reference sequence). V lost 1 base and J lost 7, with 7 bases in between. The DNA of the CDR3 is TGTGCCAGTAGTATAGCTCAGGGTGAAGCTTTCTTT. Encoded protein: CASSIAQGEAFF.

This clonotype was seen repeatedly, ten times or more. V usage is TRBV6-1 and J usage is TRBJ1-5; 10 positions match TRBD1. Trimming removed 5 bases from V and 0 bases from J; junction bases left unmatched: 4. The CDR3 is 16 residues long. The germline V gene encodes CDR1 MNHNS and CDR2 SASEGT. The CDR3 here is CASSKDRGYSNQPQHF. The CDR3 DNA reads as TGTGCCAGCAGTAAGGACAGGGGGTATAGCAATCAGCCCCAGCATTTT.

This clonotype came up a few times. The chain carries TRBV19 and TRBJ1-2, with D perhaps TRBD1 (5 bases). V was pared by 10 bases and J by 8 bases, with 23 bases between. The CDR3 has 14 amino acids. The germline V gene encodes CDR1 LNHDA and CDR2 SQIVND (reference sequence). CDR3 sequence reads: CATAGRSQPLGYTF. The DNA for the CDR3 is TGTGCCACGGCGGGACGGAGCCAACCCCTGGGCTACACCTTC.

This clonotype has ten or more counts. The gene calls are TRBV7-3 and TRBJ1-6, with D unresolved. Germline CDR1 is SGHTA and CDR2 is FQGTGA. The CDR3 covers 16 residues. Deletions cut 2 bases from V and 7 bases from J, with 15 bases between. CDR3 nucleotide sequence: TGTGCCAGCAGCTTATTTCCGGGGTCAAAGAATTCACCCCTCCACTTT. Translating gives CASSLFPGSKNSPLHF.

The chain employs TRBV14 and TRBJ1-1; TRBD1 is a possible D gene (6 bases). Trimming removed 4 bases from V and 4 bases from J, with 13 bases in between. CDR3 length: 14 residues. Germline CDR1 and CDR2: SGHDN and FVKESK. The CDR3 here is CASSRTGTSTEAFF. The DNA for the CDR3 is TGTGCCAGCAGCCGCACCGGGACAAGCACTGAAGCTTTCTTT.